Presented here are 27 T cell receptor beta chains from one specimen sequenced in a study of blood T cells in healthy people across ages. Primed by a sample-barcoded 5' primer and a J-beta primer mix, a second PCR proceeded for 7 to 11 cycles. TCRdb called the 5' RACE reads again in MiXCR, with one record for every CDR3 protein. This table holds about 1.5 million distinct CDR3 sequences, under 55% found once. Sequencing was performed on blood. These receptors were collected from a woman aged 18-29 years in good health.

This clonotype was seen a few times. The chain couples TRBV6-1 to TRBJ1-2; 10 bases match TRBD1. Germline V gives CDR1 MNHNS, CDR2 SASEGT. V lost 2 bases, J lost 4 bases, and 4 bases stayed unmatched. The length of the CDR3 is 15 residues. CDR3 region: CASSEPGQGSYGYTF. The CDR3 coding sequence is TGTGCCAGCAGTGAACCGGGACAGGGGAGCTATGGCTACACCTTC.

The gene calls are TRBV21-1 and TRBJ2-1; the D call of TRBD2 is as the table states it, not checked on the DNA. TRBV21-1 is listed as a pseudogene. This CDR3 spans 16 amino acids. The CDR3 loop reads CASSITGTSGSNEQFF. DNA of the CDR3: TGTGCCAGCAGCATAACCGGGACTAGCGGGTCCAATGAGCAGTTCTTC.

Only a few counts were recorded for this clonotype. The chain employs TRBV9 and TRBJ1-2, with unresolved D. Between the trimmed V and J ends, which lost 4 bases and 1 base, there was a span of 8 bases. CDR1 and CDR2 from the germline V gene are SGDLS and YYNGEE. The CDR3 contains 13 residues. The CDR3, as DNA: TGTGCCAGCAGCCCGAGCTATAACTATGGCTACACCTTC. It codes for CASSPSYNYGYTF.

The chain couples TRBV25-1 to TRBJ2-1; the D gene is possibly TRBD2 (5 bases). The CDR3 sequence is 15 residues long. CDR1 and CDR2 (germline): MGHDK, SYGVNS. The ends were cut back, 5 bases at V and 7 bases at J, with 18 bases in the middle. The CDR3 DNA follows: TGTGCCAGCAGTTTAACTAGAGGAATTAGTAATGAGCAGTTCTTC. Amino acids: CASSLTRGISNEQFF.

Comments on this clonotype: At one end the junction does not follow the germline gene, possibly because of a read error. In DNA form, the CDR3 reads TGTGCCAGCAGTAGACTAGCGGGAGGGCCCTCCCACGAGCAGTACTTC. Translated: CASSRLAGGPSHEQYF. The J gene is TRBJ2-7, the V gene TRBV6-1, with 14 bases identical to TRBD2. The CDR3 runs 16 residues. CDR1 is MNHNS, CDR2 SASEGT, per germline.

This clonotype came up a few times. The chain is built from TRBV28 and TRBJ2-1; D not certain. Germline V gene lookup returns CDR1 MDHEN and CDR2 SYDVKM. Trimming shortened V by 7 bases and J by 5 bases, and 3 bases separated the two germline ends. CDR3 length: 10 amino acids. The CDR3 spells CASTDNEQFF. The CDR3, as DNA: TGTGCCAGCACTGACAATGAGCAGTTCTTC.

This rearrangement joins TRBV7-2 to TRBJ1-6; maybe TRBD1 (5 bases). The V gene's germline CDR1 is SGHTA and CDR2 FQGNSA. This CDR3 region has 15 residues. Trimming took 1 base from V and 9 from J, leaving 13 bases between them. The CDR3 loop reads CASSLVKGRSSPLHF. CDR3 nucleotide sequence: TGTGCCAGCAGCTTAGTAAAGGGGCGTAGTTCACCCCTCCACTTT.

The chain is built from TRBV4-2 and TRBJ2-2, with D perhaps TRBD1 or TRBD2 (5 bases each). Deletions cut 4 bases from V and 0 bases from J, with 15 bases between. Germline V gives CDR1 LGHNA, CDR2 YNFKEQ. The CDR3 is made up of 17 amino acids. The CDR3 DNA reads TGTGCCAGCAGCCGACAATGGGACCCAACGAACACCGGGGAGCTGTTTTTT. Its protein is CASSRQWDPTNTGELFF.

The rearrangement links TRBV6-2 or TRBV6-3 to TRBJ1-1; no clear D gene. The V gene's germline CDR1 is MNHEY and CDR2 SVGEGT. The V and J ends lost 7 bases and 1 base respectively, with 10 bases between them. The length of the CDR3 is 13 residues. CDR3 region: CASTVTENTEAFF. CDR3 nucleotides: TGTGCCAGCACCGTTACAGAGAACACTGAAGCTTTCTTT.

The rearrangement joins TRBV4-1 to TRBJ2-7; 7 positions agree with TRBD1. CDR3 length equals 16 residues. CDR1 is MGHRA, CDR2 YSYEKL, per germline. Unmatched junction bases numbered 12, after V lost 1 base and J lost 6 bases. As DNA, the CDR3 is TGCGCCAGCAGCCAAGTGCTAGGGACAGACCTATGCGAGCAGTACTTC. Encoded protein: CASSQVLGTDLCEQYF.

Remarks on this clonotype: The CDR3 carries no conserved terminal phenylalanine or tryptophan, so it likely arises from a read error. J is TRBJ1-1 and V is TRBV7-9; no reliable D call. Trimming took 1 base from V and 0 from J, leaving 12 bases between them. The CDR3 runs to 16 residues. Germline lookup yields CDR1 SEHNR and CDR2 FQNEAQ (reference sequence). DNA for the CDR3: TGTGCCAGCAGCTTAGTGGGTCTTCTTTTGAACACTGAAGCTTTCTTG. This sequence encodes CASSLVGLLLNTEAFL.

The J gene is TRBJ2-5, the V gene TRBV20-1; D gene ambiguous. The germline V gene has CDR1 DFQATT and CDR2 SNEGSKA (reference sequence). The CDR3 runs to 12 residues. Trimming stripped 5 bases from V and 2 bases from J, with 9 bases between. The CDR3 sequence: CSAAGRQETQYF. The CDR3 bases are TGCAGTGCTGCTGGGCGACAAGAGACCCAGTACTTC.

V and J are TRBV7-9 and TRBJ2-1; D gene uncertain. CDR3 size: 13 residues. In germline, CDR1 is SEHNR, CDR2 FQNEAQ (reference sequence). V shed 6 bases and J shed 8 bases, with 14 bases lying between them. The DNA of the CDR3 is TGTGCCAGCAGGTCCAGATTTGACGATGAGCAGTTCTTC. This codes for CASRSRFDDEQFF.

This sequence joins TRBV20-1 and TRBJ2-7; 8 nucleotides align to TRBD2. Germline V gene sequence: CDR1 DFQATT, CDR2 SNEGSKA (reference sequence). V shed 4 bases, J shed 7 bases, and the junction held 9 bases outside the gene matches. The CDR3 sequence is 13 residues long. The CDR3 coding sequence is TGCAGTGCTACCGGGACTAGAGTCTATGAGCAGTACTTC. Its protein is CSATGTRVYEQYF.

This sequence joins TRBV4-3 and TRBJ2-3, with unresolved D. Trimming took 8 bases from V and 4 from J, leaving 16 bases between them. Looked up from germline, CDR1 is LGHNA and CDR2 is YSLEER. The CDR3 is 14 residues long. This CDR3 is CASGPMFRSDTQYF. The DNA of the CDR3 is TGCGCCAGCGGCCCAATGTTCCGCTCAGATACGCAGTATTTT.

V and J are TRBV7-9 and TRBJ2-5, with TRBD1 matching 8 bases. The end of the DNA aligns better with TRBJ2-7, so the J call may be wrong. CDR1 is SEHNR, CDR2 FQNEAQ, per germline (reference sequence). This CDR3 contains 15 residues. CDR3 sequence (DNA): TGTGCCAGCAGCTTTGAGCAGGGGGCAAAAAACGAGCAGTACTTC. It is translated as CASSFEQGAKNEQYF.

This clonotype appeared a single time. The rearrangement uses TRBV11-1 and TRBJ2-7; D not certain. Germline CDR1 reads SGHAT; CDR2 reads FQDESV (reference sequence). Trimming cost V 8 bases and J 0 bases, with 8 bases left between them. The CDR3 sequence is 12 residues long. The CDR3 DNA reads as TGTGCCAGCGCTCTAAGCTCCTACGAGCAGTACTTC. Protein sequence: CASALSSYEQYF. The full variable domain, in which reference TRBV11-1 and TRBJ2-7 provide the parts outside the CDR3, is EAEVAQSPRYKITEKSQAVAFWCDPISGHATLYWYRQILGQGPELLVQFQDESVVDDSQLPKDRFSAERLKGVDSTLKIQPAELGDSAMYLCASALSSYEQYFGPGTRLTVT.

This clonotype was recorded many times. This chain joins TRBV20-1 and TRBJ2-3; D may be TRBD1 or TRBD2 (6 bases each). CDR1 is DFQATT, CDR2 SNEGSKA, per germline (reference sequence). The CDR3 covers 13 residues. V dropped 3 bases and J dropped 1 base, with 8 bases sitting between them. Written as DNA, the CDR3 is TGCAGTGCTAGGAGGGGGGGCACAGATACGCAGTATTTT. It codes for CSARRGGTDTQYF.

The rearrangement uses TRBV7-2 and TRBJ1-4; D is unresolved. The CDR3 totals 17 residues. Germline loops: CDR1 SGHTA, CDR2 FQGNSA. The V end was cut by 5 bases, the J end by 10 bases, with 26 bases between. The CDR3 bases are TGTGCCAGCAGCGGGCACAGATCCCCAAGTTCGGGTGGAAAACTGTTTTTT. Translated: CASSGHRSPSSGGKLFF.

The rearrangement links TRBV15 to TRBJ1-2, with 8 positions matching TRBD1. Germline V CDR1 and CDR2: LNHNV, YYDKDF (reference sequence). The CDR3 has 15 amino acids. The V and J ends lost 2 bases and 1 base, in that order; junction bases with no gene match: 3. CDR3 sequence reads: CATSRPDRVNYGYTF. The DNA of the CDR3 is TGTGCCACCAGCAGACCGGACAGGGTTAACTATGGCTACACCTTC.

The chain joins TRBV18 to TRBJ2-4, with D possibly being TRBD1 (6 bases). Trimming removed 1 base at V and 2 bases at J, with 15 bases between. Germline V CDR1 and CDR2: KGHSH, LQKENI. This CDR3 is built from 17 residues. The CDR3 loop is CASSPRVGDKSKNIQYF. DNA for the CDR3: TGTGCCAGCTCACCACGGGTCGGGGACAAATCCAAAAACATTCAGTACTTC.

This chain uses TRBV12-3 or TRBV12-4 with TRBJ2-3, with D possibly matching TRBD2 (6 bases). CDR3 length equals 16 residues. Trimming took off 2 bases at V and 5 bases at J, with 17 bases between the two ends. CDR3 nucleotides: TGTGCCAGCAGTTTAAGTCGTAGCGGCCCGGGAGATACGCAGTATTTT. Translating gives CASSLSRSGPGDTQYF.

This rearrangement joins TRBV2 to TRBJ2-1; TRBD1 matches 9 bases. Germline V gives CDR1 SNHLY, CDR2 FYNNEI. J was trimmed by 7 bases and V by 5 bases; bases with no gene match: 9. This CDR3 comprises 15 residues. The DNA of the CDR3 is TGTGCCAGCAGTTTGGACAGGGGTGAAGCAAATGAGCAGTTCTTC. Residues: CASSLDRGEANEQFF.

There are a few counts of this clonotype. The CDR3 is CSARSRAEGYEQYF. Here the CDR3 DNA reads TGCAGTGCTAGATCAAGAGCGGAGGGCTACGAGCAGTACTTC. The chain has TRBV20-1 and TRBJ2-7; D might be TRBD2 (6 bases). CDR1 DFQATT and CDR2 SNEGSKA come from the germline V gene (reference sequence). This CDR3 spans 14 amino acids. Trimming shortened V by 2 bases and J by 3 bases, and 14 bases separated the two germline ends.

CDR3 bases: TGTGCCAGCAGTACTCAGACAGACATGAACACTGAAGCTTTCTTT. Translated, it gives CASSTQTDMNTEAFF. The chain recombines TRBV9 with TRBJ1-1, with a possible D match to TRBD1 (5 bases). Germline V gene data show CDR1 as SGDLS and CDR2 as YYNGEE. This CDR3 is 15 amino acids long. Trimming cost V 5 bases and J 0 bases, with 14 bases left between them.

The chain employs TRBV7-8 and TRBJ2-4; D might be TRBD2 (6 bases). The closer fit of TRBJ2-7 to the DNA end suggests the J call may be wrong. Germline V gene sequence: CDR1 SGHVS, CDR2 FQNEAQ. The CDR3 runs 14 residues. CDR3 residues: CASSIWDSASEQYF. CDR3 sequence (DNA): TGTGCCAGCAGCATATGGGACTCCGCCTCCGAGCAGTACTTC.

This clonotype was counted many times. The V and J genes are TRBV29-1 and TRBJ2-3; unclear D gene. Germline CDR1 and CDR2: SQVTM and ANQGSEA. The CDR3 consists of 10 residues. V was trimmed by 5 bases and J by 3 bases, leaving 3 bases between them. The CDR3 region is CSVRTDTQYF. In DNA form, the CDR3 reads TGCAGCGTTCGTACAGATACGCAGTATTTT.